This entry concerns a single T cell receptor (beta chain). It has no known antigen specificity. Nothing much larger sits one base from this clone, and base qualities are not available. In the germline V gene (reference sequence), CDR1 corresponds to LNHDA and CDR2 to SQIVND. The cysteine opens and the phenylalanine closes a CDR3 of 15 amino acids. Here the CDR3 DNA is all that survives: 45 bases in frame from base 1. V is reduced by 4 bases and J by 2 bases, leaving a spacing of 13 bases between them. The donors were healthy, HIV-negative adults with no recently reported acute infections or vaccinations. Every donor was a Caucasian adult residing in Nashville, Tennessee, USA. CD4+ T cells were enriched by magnetic negative selection; naive cells were then positively selected on CD45RA, and the negative fraction formed the memory subset. After blood collection by leukapheresis, PBMCs were isolated using Ficoll-Histopaque density gradient centrifugation and then cryopreserved in the vapor phase of liquid nitrogen. Analytical flow cytometry was used to check the purity and quantity of each magnetically sorted T cell population. Genomic DNA was isolated from every sorted fraction and measured by UV absorbance on a Nanodrop 2000c.

The data derive from a study of shared clonotypes between healthy human individuals (dated by TCRdb to the early 2020s). Background on the whole study: The cohort included a few men and a couple of women between 18 and 49 years of age. For each donor, CD4 naive and CD4 memory were each run on three plates, CD8 naive on two plates, and CD8 memory on one plate. To estimate repertoire size and how much clonotype sharing occurs between individuals, the study deeply sequenced the blood TCR repertoires of several healthy adults. To increase sequencing depth and limit assay-specific biases, different laboratories used diverse techniques to prepare libraries and sequence TCR repertoires. Per donor, leukapheresis produced somewhere between about 0.85 and 10 billion PBMCs. Overall study outcomes, separate from this receptor: Rarefaction of sorted-subset datasets indicated incomplete sequencing despite the large sequencing depth. Based on pairwise subsampling, the degree of clonotype sharing among donors was expected to be affected by sequencing depth. Sharing across four donors was observed for about 5% of naive CD4, under 4% of naive CD8, about 2.5% of memory CD4, and around 0.4% of memory CD8 clonotypes. Compared with non-shared clonotypes, clonotypes shared by all four sorted-subset donors had higher generation probabilities. Sampling was restricted to blood, and TCR repertoires in tissue are likely to differ from TCR repertoires in blood. Because the study included only a small number of donors, the genetic and exposure-history diversity represented was limited. Naive subsets generally had larger estimated clonotype richness than memory subsets did.

Using the deep immunoSEQ assay, multiplex PCR amplified TCR CDR3 regions from genomic DNA. Extracted genomic DNA from each cell subset was spread evenly across all wells of several immunoSEQ 96-well plates, with each plate serving as a replicate. Each replicate PCR for sorted subsets received roughly 200 ng genomic DNA, equal to about 30,000 T cell genomes. The purified libraries were quantified using a Qubit 3.0 fluorometer, sized with a Bioanalyzer 2100, and then quantified again using the KAPA Library Quantification kit. Every immunoSEQ 96-well plate was sequenced on a dedicated single-read 150-cycle Illumina NextSeq 550 flow cell. As for how the authors treated the data: Because the immunoSEQ output held only junctional sequences and lacked quality scores, the filtering could not match the filtering applied to full-length reads. Sequences were annotated with PyIR, a Python wrapper for IgBLAST v1.9, using IMGT germline references to assign V/J genes and CDR3. Reads were filtered out if the reads had weak V/J assignments (E-value above 1e-6), no CDR3, stop codons, out-of-frame junctions, or ambiguous translated residues. V3J clonotypes were defined by identical inferred V gene, J gene, and CDR3 amino acid sequence. Percentage overlap between repertoires was computed as shared unique clonotypes divided by the size of the smaller repertoire. Repertoire richness was assessed with RTK rarefaction, the Chao1 estimator, and Recon v2.1 estimates of unobserved clonotypes. OLGA was used to compute generation probabilities for all TCRbeta clonotypes that the gDNA method yielded from a few donors. This is the immuneACCESS table as TCRdb keeps it, with only in-frame sequences that have V and J called. A part of the clones is gone; compared with another copy, unresolved V genes explain less than half, and the rest is unexplained. V and J calls and clone size come straight from that table; D and trimming were deduced from the DNA. Recorded for this sample are hundreds of thousands of clones; about 96% of them occurred a single time. About 0.064% of the sample belongs to the ten largest clones.

The chain joins TRBV19 to TRBJ2-3; TRBD1 might be the D gene, on 6 matching bases. Specimen: naive CD4+ T cells sorted from blood. The meaning of the sample's cell subset or site label: CD45RA+ positively selected. This TCR was recovered from a woman in her 30s in good health. The DNA reads TGTGCCAGTAGTAAACAGGGAAAGAACACAGATACGCAGTATTTT. The encoded protein is CASSKQGKNTDTQYF.